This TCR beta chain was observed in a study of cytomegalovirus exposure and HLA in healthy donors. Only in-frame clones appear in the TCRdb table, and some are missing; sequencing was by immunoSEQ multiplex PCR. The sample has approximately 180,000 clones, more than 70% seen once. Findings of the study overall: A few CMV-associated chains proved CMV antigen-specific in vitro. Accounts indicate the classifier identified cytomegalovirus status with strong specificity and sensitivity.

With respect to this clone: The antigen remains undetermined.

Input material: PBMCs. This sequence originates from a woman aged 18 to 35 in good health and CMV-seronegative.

CDR3 bases: TGTGCCAGCTCTAGCGGGAGAGGGTCCTACGAGCAGTACTTC. Its translation: CASSSGRGSYEQYF. V is TRBV2 and J is TRBJ2-7; 10 bases line up with TRBD2. This CDR3 has 14 amino acids. Germline assignment: CDR1 SNHLY and CDR2 FYNNEI. The V gene end was trimmed by 8 bases and the J gene end by 1 base; junction bases not matched to a gene: 5.